Each of the 7 T cell receptor beta chains below was sequenced from the same sample in a study of CD8 T cells in Susac syndrome. An amount of RNA that ranged from roughly 0.45 to 1 ug was reverse transcribed with random hexamers. One entry per CDR3 protein results from TCRdb running MiXCR on the immunoSEQ multiplex PCR reads. The table has about 120,000 distinct CDR3 sequences, over 90% seen once. The sequenced sample was CD8+ T cells from PBMCs. These TCRs come from a human donor with Susac syndrome.

The chain couples TRBV15 to TRBJ2-1, with D unclear. The CDR3 consists of 13 residues. CDR1 is LNHNV, CDR2 YYDKDF, per germline (reference sequence). V was clipped by 1 base and J by 8 bases, with 9 bases between them. The CDR3 DNA is TGTGCCACCAGCAGAGTAGGGCTGGATGAGCAGTTCTTC. Amino acids: CATSRVGLDEQFF.

This chain connects TRBV19 to TRBJ1-1; unclear D gene. Germline V gene lookup returns CDR1 LNHDA and CDR2 SQIVND (reference sequence). Trimming shortened V by 6 bases and J by 7 bases, and 18 bases separated the two germline ends. There are 14 residues in the CDR3. The CDR3: CASRAHERRGEAFF. For the CDR3, the DNA is TGTGCCAGTAGGGCGCATGAGAGAAGAGGTGAAGCTTTCTTT.

The count of this clonotype is one. The chain recombines TRBV9 with TRBJ2-1; maybe TRBD1 (6 bases). With 3 bases removed from V and 7 bases from J, the gap between germline ends came to 20 bases. This CDR3 spans 16 amino acids. The germline gives CDR1 SGDLS, CDR2 YYNGEE. This CDR3 reads CASSEGDGWGLNEQFF. The CDR3 nucleotides read TGTGCCAGCAGCGAGGGGGACGGATGGGGGCTGAATGAGCAGTTCTTC.

The chain employs TRBV2 and TRBJ2-7, with TRBD1 identical over 8 bases. Per germline, CDR1 SNHLY and CDR2 FYNNEI. CDR3 length: 14 amino acids. V lost 6 bases, J lost 3 bases, and 7 bases stayed unmatched. CDR3 sequence reads: CASRTGATLYEQYF. The DNA of the CDR3 is TGTGCCAGCAGGACAGGGGCAACCCTCTACGAGCAGTACTTC.

The genes are TRBV5-6 and TRBJ2-5; the D is unclear. Trimming removed 2 bases from V and 4 bases from J, with 3 bases in between. The CDR3 spans 11 residues. Germline V gene sequence: CDR1 SGHDT, CDR2 YYEEEE. In nucleotides, the CDR3 is TGTGCCAGCAGCTTTGCAGAGACCCAGTACTTC. Protein product: CASSFAETQYF.

Only one count was recorded for this clonotype. For the CDR3, the DNA is TGTGCCACCAGTGACAGGTCCCTTGAGACCCAGTACTTC. This gives the protein CATSDRSLETQYF. The chain combines TRBV15 with TRBJ2-5, with TRBD1 as a possible D gene (6 bases). CDR3 length equals 13 residues. Germline CDR1 reads LNHNV; CDR2 reads YYDKDF (reference sequence). V was cut by 6 bases and J by 5 bases, with 13 bases left in between.

CDR3 bases: TGTGCCAGTAGTATCGGGGGGGAGCAGTTCTTC. Its translation is CASSIGGEQFF. The V and J genes are TRBV19 and TRBJ2-1, with 7 bases identical to TRBD2. The CDR3 sequence is 11 residues long. Germline-derived CDR1 and CDR2 are LNHDA and SQIVND (reference sequence). After removal of 3 bases from V and 10 bases from J, the junction contained 0 bases not matched to a gene.